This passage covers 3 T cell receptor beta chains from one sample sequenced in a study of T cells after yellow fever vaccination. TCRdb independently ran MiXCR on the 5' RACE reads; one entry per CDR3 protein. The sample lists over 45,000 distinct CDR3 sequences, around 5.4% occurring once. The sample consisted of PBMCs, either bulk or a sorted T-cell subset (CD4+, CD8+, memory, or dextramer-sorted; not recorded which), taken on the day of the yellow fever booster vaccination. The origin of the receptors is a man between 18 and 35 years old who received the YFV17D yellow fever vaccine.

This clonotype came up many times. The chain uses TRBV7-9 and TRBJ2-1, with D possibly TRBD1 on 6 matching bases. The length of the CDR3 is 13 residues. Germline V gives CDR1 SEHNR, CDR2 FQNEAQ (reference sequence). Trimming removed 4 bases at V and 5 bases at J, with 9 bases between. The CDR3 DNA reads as TGTGCCAGCAGCTCGGACAGAAACAATGAGCAGTTCTTC. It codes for CASSSDRNNEQFF.

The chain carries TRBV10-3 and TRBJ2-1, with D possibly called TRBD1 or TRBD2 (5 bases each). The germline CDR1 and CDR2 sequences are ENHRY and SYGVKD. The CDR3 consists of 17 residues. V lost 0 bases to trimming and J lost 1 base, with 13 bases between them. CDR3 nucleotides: TGTGCCATCAGTGAGTCTTTGGGGACCATTTCCTACAATGAGCAGTTCTTC. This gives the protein CAISESLGTISYNEQFF.

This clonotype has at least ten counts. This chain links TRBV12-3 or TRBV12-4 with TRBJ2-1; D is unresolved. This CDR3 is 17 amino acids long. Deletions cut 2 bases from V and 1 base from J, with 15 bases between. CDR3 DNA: TGTGCCAGCAGTTTACTGAGCACCCCGGTTTCCTACAATGAGCAGTTCTTC. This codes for CASSLLSTPVSYNEQFF.